The rows below give T cell receptor beta chains drawn from one sample of a study of T cell responses to AZD1222 COVID-19 vaccine. Sequencing used immunoSEQ multiplex PCR; TCRdb keeps in-frame clones, though not all of them. Of roughly 120,000 clones listed, about 90% are singletons. Sequencing was performed on peripheral blood, taken on day 0 of AZD1222 vaccination. Receptor source: an adult in good health. Each CDR3 is given with its conserved first and last residue. A D gene is named only where the DNA matches it firmly. A row's size may be missing; if present it is once, few, many or a size class.

TRBV9	NA	TRBJ2-7	TRBD1	TGTGCCAGCAGCGTAGGAAATCGGGACAGGGGGACGAGGCAGTACTTC	CASSVGNRDRGTRQYF
TRBV4-1	NA	TRBJ2-1	TRBD2	TGCGCCAGCAGCCACACTAGCGGGGGGCCCCATACTTACACCGACTCCTACAATGAGCAGTTCTTC	CASSHTSGGPHTYTDSYNEQFF
TRBV21-1	few	TRBJ2-1	NA	TGTGCCAGCAGCAAAGCTTGTCGCTTCCACACCTTCTACAATGAGCAGTTCTTC	CASSKACRFHTFYNEQFF
TRBV27	NA	TRBJ2-7	TRBD2	TGTGCCAGCACCCTAGGGACTAGCGGGAGGAACGAGCAGTACTTC	CASTLGTSGRNEQYF
TRBV5-6	NA	TRBJ2-5	NA	TGTGCCAGCAGCTGGGGGCAAGAGACCCAGTACTTC	CASSWGQETQYF
TRBV6-1	NA	TRBJ2-1	NA	TGTGCCAGCAGTGAAGCGCTCGGGTTTGAGGGGCTGAATGAGCAGTTCTTC	CASSEALGFEGLNEQFF
TRBV6-4	medium-sized	TRBJ1-1	NA	TGTGCCAGCAGTGACGGGACGGAGAACACTGAAGCTTTCTTT	CASSDGTENTEAFF
TRBV30	NA	TRBJ1-6	NA	TGTGCCTGGAGTGTGCCCCTCCCCGGGGATAATTCACCCCTCCACTTT	CAWSVPLPGDNSPLHF
TRBV13	NA	TRBJ1-1	NA	TGTGCCAGCAGTCAACAACGGGGGGCCACTGAAGCTTTCTTT	CASSQQRGATEAFF
TRBV9	NA	TRBJ1-2	TRBD1	TGTGCCAGCAGCGTAGAGGGGACAGGGAATGGCTACACCTTC	CASSVEGTGNGYTF